The clone carrying this T cell receptor (beta chain) showed up just once. The target antigen is unknown. Sequencing was performed with immunoSEQ multiplex PCR; in TCRdb, only in-frame clones are kept and a portion is missing. The data hold around 49,000 clones, with more than 60% observed a single time. Before any sequencing was done, the ViraFEST assay used viral peptide pools to expand antigen-specific CD4+ T cells. It was after nine to ten days of culture that CD4+ T cells were isolated. The person had PCR-confirmed SARS-CoV-2 infection between March and December 2020. The entry originates in a study of vaccination effects on CD4 cells after COVID-19. The CDR3 totals 14 residues. The trim removed 6 bases at V and 8 bases at J, leaving 7 bases unmatched. The germline CDR1 and CDR2 sequences are MDHEN and SYDVKM. Findings and limits, study-wide: Clonal contraction was marked in infection- and vaccine-induced clones late after vaccination.

Material: CD4+ T cells from PBMCs cultured with a peptide pool, obtained before COVID-19 vaccination. J is TRBJ1-4 and V is TRBV28; 9 bases line up with TRBD1. This TCR came from a human donor who had a prior SARS-CoV-2 infection. CDR3 in amino acids: CASSRQGVNEKLFF. DNA for the CDR3: TGTGCCAGCAGCAGACAGGGGGTCAACGAAAAACTGTTTTTT.